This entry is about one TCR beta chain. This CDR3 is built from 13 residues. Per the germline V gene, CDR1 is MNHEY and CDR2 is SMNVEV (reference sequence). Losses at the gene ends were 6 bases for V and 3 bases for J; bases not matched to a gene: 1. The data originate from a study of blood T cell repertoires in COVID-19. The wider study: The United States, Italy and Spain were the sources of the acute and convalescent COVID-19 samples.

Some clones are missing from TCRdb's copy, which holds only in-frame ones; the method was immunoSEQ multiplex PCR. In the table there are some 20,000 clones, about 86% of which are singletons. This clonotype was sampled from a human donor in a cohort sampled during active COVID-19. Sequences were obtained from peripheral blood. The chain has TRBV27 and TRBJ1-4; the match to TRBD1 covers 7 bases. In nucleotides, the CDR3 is TGTGCCAGCAGGGGACAGCCTAATGAAAAACTGTTTTTT. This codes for CASRGQPNEKLFF.